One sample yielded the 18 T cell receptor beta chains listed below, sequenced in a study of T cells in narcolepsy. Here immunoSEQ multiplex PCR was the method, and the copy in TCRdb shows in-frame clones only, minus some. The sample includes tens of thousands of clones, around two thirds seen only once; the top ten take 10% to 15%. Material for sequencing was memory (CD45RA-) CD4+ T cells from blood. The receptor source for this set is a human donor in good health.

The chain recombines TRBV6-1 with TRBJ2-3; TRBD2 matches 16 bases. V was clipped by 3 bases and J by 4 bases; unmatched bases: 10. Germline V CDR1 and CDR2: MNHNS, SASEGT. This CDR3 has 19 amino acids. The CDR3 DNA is TGTGCCAGCAGTGACATCCGCGGGACTAGCGGGGGGGATTCAGATACGCAGTATTTT. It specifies CASSDIRGTSGGDSDTQYF.

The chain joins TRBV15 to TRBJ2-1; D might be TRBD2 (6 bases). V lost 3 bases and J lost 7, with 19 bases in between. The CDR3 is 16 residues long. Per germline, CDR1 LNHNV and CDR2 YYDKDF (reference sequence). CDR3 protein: CATSSGLARGINEQFF. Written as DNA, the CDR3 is TGTGCCACCAGCAGCGGTCTGGCTCGGGGGATTAATGAGCAGTTCTTC.

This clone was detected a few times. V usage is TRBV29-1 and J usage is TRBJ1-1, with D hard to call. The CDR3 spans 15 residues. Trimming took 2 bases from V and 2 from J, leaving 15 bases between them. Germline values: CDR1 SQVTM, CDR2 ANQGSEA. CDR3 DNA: TGCAGCGTTGAAATCTGGGCCGCCAGTAACACTGAAGCTTTCTTT. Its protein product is CSVEIWAASNTEAFF. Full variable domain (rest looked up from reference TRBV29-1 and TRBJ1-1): SAVISQKPSRDICQRGTSLTIQCQVDSQVTMMFWYRQQPGQSLTLIATANQGSEATYESGFVIDKFPISRPNLTFSTLTVSNMSPEDSSIYLCSVEIWAASNTEAFFGQGTRLTVV.

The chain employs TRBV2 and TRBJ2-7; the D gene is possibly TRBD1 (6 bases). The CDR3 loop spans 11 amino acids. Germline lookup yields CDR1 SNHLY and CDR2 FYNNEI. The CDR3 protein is CVSRGYYEQYF. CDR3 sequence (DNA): TGTGTTAGCAGGGGATACTACGAGCAGTACTTC.

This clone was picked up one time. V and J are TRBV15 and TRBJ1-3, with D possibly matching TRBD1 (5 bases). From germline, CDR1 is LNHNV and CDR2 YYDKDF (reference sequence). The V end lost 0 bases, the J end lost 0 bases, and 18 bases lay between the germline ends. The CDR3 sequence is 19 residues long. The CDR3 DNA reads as TGTGCCACCAGCAGAGATTACGGGGCGGGTCCCGGCTCTGGAAACACCATATATTTT. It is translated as CATSRDYGAGPGSGNTIYF.

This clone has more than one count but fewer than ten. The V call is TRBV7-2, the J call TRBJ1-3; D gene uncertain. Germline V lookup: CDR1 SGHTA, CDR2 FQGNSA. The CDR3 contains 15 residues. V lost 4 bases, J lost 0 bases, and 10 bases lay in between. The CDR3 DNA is TGTGCCAGCAGCTCCACCTTCGCCTCTGGAAACACCATATATTTT. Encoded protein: CASSSTFASGNTIYF. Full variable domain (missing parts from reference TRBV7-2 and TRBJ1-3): GAGVSQSPSNKVTEKGKDVELRCDPISGHTALYWYRQSLGQGLEFLIYFQGNSAPDKSGLPSDRFSAERTGGSVSTLTIQRTQQEDSAVYLCASSSTFASGNTIYFGEGSWLTVV.

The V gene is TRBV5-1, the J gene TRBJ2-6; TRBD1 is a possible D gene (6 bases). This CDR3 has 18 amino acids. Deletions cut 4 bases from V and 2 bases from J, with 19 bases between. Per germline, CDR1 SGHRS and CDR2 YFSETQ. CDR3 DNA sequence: TGCGCCAGCAGCCTACAACCAACAGGGTCCGCTGGGGCCAACGTCCTGACTTTC. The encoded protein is CASSLQPTGSAGANVLTF.

The CDR3 protein is CASSVGFGLEEETQYF. The CDR3, as DNA: TGTGCCAGCAGCGTAGGTTTTGGATTGGAGGAAGAGACCCAGTACTTC. The chain links TRBV9 to TRBJ2-5; D perhaps matches TRBD2 (5 bases). Germline V gene sequence: CDR1 SGDLS, CDR2 YYNGEE. Trimming cost V 0 bases and J 3 bases, with 15 bases left between them. This CDR3 is built from 16 residues.

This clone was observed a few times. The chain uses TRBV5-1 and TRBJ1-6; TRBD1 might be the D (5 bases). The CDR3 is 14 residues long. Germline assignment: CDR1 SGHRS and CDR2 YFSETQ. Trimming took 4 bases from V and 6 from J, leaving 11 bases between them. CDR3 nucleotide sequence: TGCGCCAGCAGCCCGGGACTGACTAATTCACCCCTCCACTTT. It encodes CASSPGLTNSPLHF. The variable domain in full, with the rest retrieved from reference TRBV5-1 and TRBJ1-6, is KAGVTQTPRYLIKTRGQQVTLSCSPISGHRSVSWYQQTPGQGLQFLFEYFSETQRNKGNFPGRFSGRQFSNSRSEMNVSTLELGDSALYLCASSPGLTNSPLHFGNGTRLTVT.

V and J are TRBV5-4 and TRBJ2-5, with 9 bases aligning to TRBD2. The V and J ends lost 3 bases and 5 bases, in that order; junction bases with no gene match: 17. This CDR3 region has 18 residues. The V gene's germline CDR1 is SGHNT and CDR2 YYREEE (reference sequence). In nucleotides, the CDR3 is TGTGCCAGCAGCTCCAGGGTGATTAGCGGGGGCCCCGGGGAGACCCAGTACTTC. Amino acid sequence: CASSSRVISGGPGETQYF.

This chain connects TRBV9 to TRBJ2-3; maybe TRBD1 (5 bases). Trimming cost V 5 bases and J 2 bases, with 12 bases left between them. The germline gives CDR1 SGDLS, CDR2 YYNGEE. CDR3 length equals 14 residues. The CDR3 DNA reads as TGTGCCAGCAGTTCCGGACACTACACAGATACGCAGTATTTT. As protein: CASSSGHYTDTQYF.

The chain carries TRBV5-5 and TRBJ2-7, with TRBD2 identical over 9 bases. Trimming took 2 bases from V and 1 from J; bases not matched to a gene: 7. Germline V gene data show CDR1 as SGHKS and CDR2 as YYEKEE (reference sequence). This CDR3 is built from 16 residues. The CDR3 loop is CASSFRLAAGSYEQYF. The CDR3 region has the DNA TGTGCCAGCAGCTTCCGACTAGCGGCGGGGTCCTACGAGCAGTACTTC. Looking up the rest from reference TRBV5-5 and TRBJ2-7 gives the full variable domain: DAGVTQSPTHLIKTRGQQVTLRCSPISGHKSVSWYQQVLGQGPQFIFQYYEKEERGRGNFPDRFSARQFPNYSSELNVNALLLGDSALYLCASSFRLAAGSYEQYFGPGTRLTVT.

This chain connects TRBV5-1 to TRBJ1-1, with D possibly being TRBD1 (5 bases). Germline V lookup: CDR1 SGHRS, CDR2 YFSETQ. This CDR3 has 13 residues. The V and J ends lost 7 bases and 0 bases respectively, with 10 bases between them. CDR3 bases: TGCGCCAGCTTCGGGGCCCTGAACACTGAAGCTTTCTTT. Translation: CASFGALNTEAFF.

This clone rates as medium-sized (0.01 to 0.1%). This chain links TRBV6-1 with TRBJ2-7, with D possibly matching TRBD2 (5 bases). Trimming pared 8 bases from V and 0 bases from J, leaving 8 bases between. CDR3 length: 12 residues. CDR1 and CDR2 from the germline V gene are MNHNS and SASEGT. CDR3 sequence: CASRGSSYEQYF. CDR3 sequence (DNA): TGTGCCAGCCGAGGGTCCTCCTACGAGCAGTACTTC.

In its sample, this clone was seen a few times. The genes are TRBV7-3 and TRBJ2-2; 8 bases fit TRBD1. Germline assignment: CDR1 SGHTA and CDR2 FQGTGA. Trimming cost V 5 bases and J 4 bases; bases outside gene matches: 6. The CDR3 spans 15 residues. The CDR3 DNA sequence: TGTGCCAGCAGCCCGCAGGGGGCGGTCACCGGGGAGCTGTTTTTT. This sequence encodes CASSPQGAVTGELFF.

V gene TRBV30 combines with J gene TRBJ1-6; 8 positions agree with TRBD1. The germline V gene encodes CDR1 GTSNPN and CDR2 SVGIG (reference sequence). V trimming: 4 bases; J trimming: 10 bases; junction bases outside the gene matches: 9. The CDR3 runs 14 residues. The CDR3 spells CAWNRQGRESPLHF. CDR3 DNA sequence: TGTGCCTGGAATAGACAGGGGAGGGAATCACCCCTCCACTTT.

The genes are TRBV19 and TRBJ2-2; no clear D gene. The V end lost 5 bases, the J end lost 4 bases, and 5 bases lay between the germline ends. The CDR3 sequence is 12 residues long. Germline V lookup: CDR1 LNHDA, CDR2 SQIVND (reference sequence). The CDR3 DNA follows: TGTGCCAGTAGTCCCTCCACCGGGGAGCTGTTTTTT. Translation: CASSPSTGELFF.

The CDR3 protein is CASSWETGSNSPLHF. DNA of the CDR3: TGTGCCAGCAGCTGGGAGACAGGCTCAAATTCACCCCTCCACTTT. This chain links TRBV5-7 with TRBJ1-6; D is possibly TRBD1 (6 bases). TRBV5-7 is flagged as an ORF with uncertain function. CDR3 length: 15 amino acids. Trimming took 3 bases from V and 7 from J, leaving 14 bases between them.